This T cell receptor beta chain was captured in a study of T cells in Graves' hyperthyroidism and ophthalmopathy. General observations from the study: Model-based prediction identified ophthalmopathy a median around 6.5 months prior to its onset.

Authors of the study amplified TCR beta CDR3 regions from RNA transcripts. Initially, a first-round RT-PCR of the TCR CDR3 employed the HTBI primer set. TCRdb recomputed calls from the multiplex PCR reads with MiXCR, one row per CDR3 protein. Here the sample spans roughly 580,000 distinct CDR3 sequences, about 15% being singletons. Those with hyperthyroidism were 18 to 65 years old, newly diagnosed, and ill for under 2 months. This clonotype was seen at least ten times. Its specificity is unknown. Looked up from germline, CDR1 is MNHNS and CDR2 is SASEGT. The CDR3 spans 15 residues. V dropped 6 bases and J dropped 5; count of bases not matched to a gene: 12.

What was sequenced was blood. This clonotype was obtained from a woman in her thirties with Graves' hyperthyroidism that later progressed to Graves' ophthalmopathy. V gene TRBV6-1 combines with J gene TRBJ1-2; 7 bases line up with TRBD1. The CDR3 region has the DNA TGTGCCAGCAGAGGCGAGACAGGGCTCCAGTATGGCTACACCTTC. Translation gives CASRGETGLQYGYTF.